The clone carrying this T cell receptor beta chain was counted once. Trimming pared 0 bases from V and 7 bases from J, leaving 15 bases between. The CDR3 sequence is 14 residues long. Looked up from germline, CDR1 is GTSNPN and CDR2 is SVGIG (reference sequence). Only in-frame clones appear in the TCRdb table, and some are missing; sequencing was by immunoSEQ multiplex PCR. The sample has just under 75,000 clones; over 75% are singletons. This specimen belongs to a study of OX40 agonist ivuxolimab in advanced cancers. Study context: Ivuxolimab was administered intravenously to patients at 0.01 to 10 mg/kg every 2 weeks.

Patients were ruled out by autoimmune disease history or systemic immunosuppression. The chain has TRBV30 and TRBJ1-1, with no clear D. The sequence was collected from an adult with an advanced solid tumor such as melanoma, head and neck, liver or kidney cancer. The material sequenced was CD4+ or CD8+ T cells sorted from blood, taken in a trial of the OX40 agonist ivuxolimab. The CDR3 DNA follows: TGTGCCTGGAGTGTGGTCGGGGAGGGCGATGAAGCTTTCTTT. Encoded protein: CAWSVVGEGDEAFF.